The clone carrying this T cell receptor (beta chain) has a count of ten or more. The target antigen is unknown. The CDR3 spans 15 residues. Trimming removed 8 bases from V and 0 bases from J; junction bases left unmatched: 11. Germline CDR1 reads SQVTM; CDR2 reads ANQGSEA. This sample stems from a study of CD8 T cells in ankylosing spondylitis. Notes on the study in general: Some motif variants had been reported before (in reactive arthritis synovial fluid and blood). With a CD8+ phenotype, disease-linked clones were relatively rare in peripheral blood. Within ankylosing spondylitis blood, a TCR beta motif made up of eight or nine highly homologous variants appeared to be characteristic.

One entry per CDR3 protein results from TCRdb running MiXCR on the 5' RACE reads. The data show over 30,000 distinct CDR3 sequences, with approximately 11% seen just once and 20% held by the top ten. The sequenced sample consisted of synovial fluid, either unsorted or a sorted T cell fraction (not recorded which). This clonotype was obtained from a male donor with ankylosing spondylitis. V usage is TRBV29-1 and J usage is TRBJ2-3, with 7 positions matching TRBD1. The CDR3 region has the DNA TGCAGCTCAACAGGGGACATAACTAGCACAGATACGCAGTATTTT. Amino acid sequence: CSSTGDITSTDTQYF.